These 2 T cell receptor beta chains came from one sample sequenced in a study of T-cell reconstitution after alpha-beta-depleted transplantation in children. Construction of the TCRbeta library involved unique molecular identifiers. TCRdb independently ran MiXCR on the PCR reads; one entry per CDR3 protein. The table records a few hundred thousand distinct CDR3 sequences, around 12% of them present only once. The sequenced sample was PBMCs from the stem cell graft donor, obtained from the stem cell graft. These receptors were collected from a human donor who donated a stem cell graft to a child with combined immunodeficiency.

This clonotype was observed a few times. One junction end does not reproduce the germline sequence, and a read error may be involved. The V and J genes are TRBV3-1 and TRBJ2-1; tentative D call: TRBD2 (7 bases). Per germline, CDR1 LGHDT and CDR2 YNNKEL (reference sequence). The CDR3 runs to 14 residues. The CDR3 region has the DNA TGTGCCAGCAGCCCAGAGGAGCGGGACACTGAGAAGTTCTTC. Its protein product is CASSPEERDTEKFF.

The table lists this clonotype with a few counts. The chain couples TRBV25-1 to TRBJ2-2, with 7 bases that match TRBD1. This CDR3 has 17 amino acids. Germline V lookup: CDR1 MGHDK, CDR2 SYGVNS. With 3 bases clipped from V and 2 bases from J, the junction kept 9 bases outside the gene matches. In DNA, the CDR3 is TGTGCCAGCAGTGACCCATACAGGGGACAAAACACCGGGGAGCTGTTTTTT. Encoded protein: CASSDPYRGQNTGELFF.